One sample yielded the 30 T cell receptor beta chains listed below, sequenced in a study of blood T cell repertoires in COVID-19. Clones were sequenced by immunoSEQ multiplex PCR, and TCRdb holds only the in-frame ones, with some missing. The sample has 160,000 or so clones, about 88% seen once; the top ten hold around 5%. Sequenced material: peripheral blood. The source is a woman aged 50 to 60 with COVID-19, enrolled during active disease.

The chain combines TRBV6-1 with TRBJ1-5, with a weak D call TRBD1 (6 bases). The CDR3 has 15 amino acids. Trimming took 2 bases from V and 0 from J, leaving 8 bases between them. The germline gives CDR1 MNHNS, CDR2 SASEGT. The CDR3 coding sequence is TGTGCCAGCAGTGAATGGACAGATAGCAATCAGCCCCAGCATTTT. Protein product: CASSEWTDSNQPQHF.

The CDR3 spells CASSAYGEGNTIYF. The CDR3 DNA reads as TGTGCCAGCAGCGCATACGGGGAGGGAAACACCATATATTTT. The chain recombines TRBV9 with TRBJ1-3, with D unclear. From germline, CDR1 is SGDLS and CDR2 YYNGEE. CDR3 length equals 14 residues. V was pared by 3 bases and J by 4 bases, with 11 bases between.

The genes are TRBV5-1 and TRBJ2-3, with TRBD2 matching 10 bases. V lost 5 bases, J lost 6 bases, and 9 bases stayed unmatched. Germline V gene lookup returns CDR1 SGHRS and CDR2 YFSETQ. This CDR3 has 15 residues. CDR3 amino acids: CASSPSGGAWDTQYF. CDR3 in DNA: TGCGCCAGCAGTCCCAGCGGGGGGGCATGGGATACGCAGTATTTT. Full variable domain (missing parts from reference TRBV5-1 and TRBJ2-3): KAGVTQTPRYLIKTRGQQVTLSCSPISGHRSVSWYQQTPGQGLQFLFEYFSETQRNKGNFPGRFSGRQFSNSRSEMNVSTLELGDSALYLCASSPSGGAWDTQYFGPGTRLTVL.

Points on this clone: The same CDR3 arises from other DNA sequences in this sample as well. The V call is TRBV7-2, the J call TRBJ2-7, with D perhaps TRBD1 (6 bases). Germline CDR1 is SGHTA and CDR2 is FQGNSA. The length of the CDR3 is 13 residues. Trimming cost V 3 bases and J 2 bases, with 8 bases left between them. CDR3 nucleotides: TGTGCCAGCAGCTTCGGGGACACCTACGAGCAGTACTTC. Translating it yields CASSFGDTYEQYF.

The chain carries TRBV29-1 and TRBJ1-1; maybe TRBD1 (6 bases). V shed 2 bases and J shed 3 bases, with 19 bases lying between them. This CDR3 comprises 16 residues. Looked up from germline, CDR1 is SQVTM and CDR2 is ANQGSEA. The chain's CDR3 is CSVERGGGRGDTEAFF. CDR3 coding DNA: TGCAGCGTTGAAAGGGGCGGGGGGCGAGGAGACACTGAAGCTTTCTTT. Drawing the rest from reference TRBV29-1 and TRBJ1-1, the complete variable domain is SAVISQKPSRDICQRGTSLTIQCQVDSQVTMMFWYRQQPGQSLTLIATANQGSEATYESGFVIDKFPISRPNLTFSTLTVSNMSPEDSSIYLCSVERGGGRGDTEAFFGQGTRLTVV.

This chain's CDR3 is CASSLQGREGEKLFF. The CDR3 bases are TGTGCCAGCAGCTTGCAGGGTCGGGAGGGTGAAAAACTGTTTTTT. The chain employs TRBV5-4 and TRBJ1-4; the D gene is possibly TRBD1 (5 bases). The CDR3 has 15 residues. The V end was cut by 1 base, the J end by 7 bases, with 14 bases between. Germline-derived CDR1 and CDR2 are SGHNT and YYREEE (reference sequence).

The chain couples TRBV27 to TRBJ2-7; 11 bases align to TRBD1. The junction had 12 bases not matched to a gene; V was cut back by 5 bases and J by 12 bases. From germline, CDR1 is MNHEY and CDR2 SMNVEV (reference sequence). This CDR3 is 14 amino acids long. The CDR3 loop is CASSTSGTGGPGYF. DNA of the CDR3: TGTGCCAGCAGTACCTCCGGGACAGGGGGGCCGGGGTACTTC.

The J gene is TRBJ1-3, the V gene TRBV7-2, with 7 bases lining up with TRBD1. The CDR3 length is 15 residues. The ends lost 5 bases at V and 4 bases at J; junction bases unmatched: 8. Germline loops: CDR1 SGHTA, CDR2 FQGNSA. For the CDR3, the DNA is TGTGCCAGCAGCGCACCGACAGGGACCGGAAACACCATATATTTT. Its protein is CASSAPTGTGNTIYF.

The V call is TRBV13, the J call TRBJ1-1, with D perhaps TRBD1 (6 bases). The germline V gene has CDR1 PRHDT and CDR2 FYEKMQ (reference sequence). V gave up 5 bases and J gave up 1 base, with 11 bases separating them. The CDR3 totals 14 residues. CDR3 DNA sequence: TGTGCCAGCAGCATCCTGACAGGGAACACTGAAGCTTTCTTT. Amino acids: CASSILTGNTEAFF.

V is TRBV28 and J is TRBJ2-1, with D tentatively TRBD2 (6 bases). This CDR3 has 14 residues. The germline V and J ends were trimmed by 5 bases and 8 bases, with 16 bases remaining between them. Germline assignment: CDR1 MDHEN and CDR2 SYDVKM. In DNA form, the CDR3 reads TGTGCCAGCAGTGGCGGAGGGGCCGTTGATGAGCAGTTCTTC. Translation: CASSGGGAVDEQFF. Filled out from reference TRBV28 and TRBJ2-1, the complete variable domain reads DVKVTQSSRYLVKRTGEKVFLECVQDMDHENMFWYRQDPGLGLRLIYFSYDVKMKEKGDIPEGYSVSREKKERFSLILESASTNQTSMYLCASSGGGAVDEQFFGPGTRLTVL.

CDR3 protein: CASSQVSMGGGKSTDTQYF. The DNA for the CDR3 is TGTGCCAGCAGCCAAGTCTCCATGGGCGGGGGGAAGAGCACAGATACGCAGTATTTT. This chain connects TRBV3-1 (or the pseudogene TRBV3-2) to TRBJ2-3; 8 bases line up with TRBD2. The CDR3 is 19 amino acids. CDR1 is LGHDT and CDR2 is YNNKEL in the germline V gene (reference sequence). With V trimmed by 1 base and J by 0 bases, 12 bases remained unmatched.

The chain employs TRBV4-3 and TRBJ1-2; no clear D gene. Germline V gene sequence: CDR1 LGHNA, CDR2 YSLEER. The CDR3 is 14 amino acids. Trimming took off 0 bases at V and 8 bases at J, with 13 bases between the two ends. This CDR3 reads CASSQDHGEEGYTF. The CDR3 DNA is TGCGCCAGCAGCCAAGATCACGGGGAGGAGGGCTACACCTTC.

The rearrangement uses TRBV25-1 and TRBJ1-1; 10 bases align to TRBD1. CDR1 is MGHDK, CDR2 SYGVNS, per germline. CDR3 size: 14 residues. With 7 bases clipped from V and 4 bases from J, the junction kept 6 bases outside the gene matches. The CDR3 DNA sequence: TGTGCCAGCATACTTAGGACAGGGGGCACTGAAGCTTTCTTT. Translation: CASILRTGGTEAFF.

V is TRBV2 and J is TRBJ2-7, with D unresolved. Germline CDR1 and CDR2: SNHLY and FYNNEI. This CDR3 has 12 amino acids. The V and J ends lost 2 bases and 5 bases respectively, with 7 bases between them. The CDR3 reads CASSETGNEQYF. The CDR3 bases are TGTGCCAGCAGTGAAACCGGTAACGAGCAGTACTTC.

The rearrangement uses TRBV14 and TRBJ2-1; maybe TRBD2 (6 bases). The CDR3 runs 16 residues. Germline values: CDR1 SGHDN, CDR2 FVKESK. V gave up 0 bases and J gave up 4 bases, with 13 bases separating them. DNA of the CDR3: TGTGCCAGCAGCCAAGATCTAGGCGGGGAGTACAATGAGCAGTTCTTC. It encodes CASSQDLGGEYNEQFF.

The CDR3 loop is CASSQTISSGNTIYF. In nucleotides, the CDR3 is TGCGCCAGCAGCCAAACAATAAGCTCTGGAAACACCATATATTTT. The chain recombines TRBV4-1 with TRBJ1-3, with no clear D. With 2 bases removed from V and 0 bases from J, the gap between germline ends came to 8 bases. This CDR3 has 15 amino acids. Germline values: CDR1 MGHRA, CDR2 YSYEKL.

The gene calls are TRBV7-6 and TRBJ1-4; 8 nucleotides agree with TRBD1. The V segment lost 3 bases and the J segment 2 bases; nucleotides outside the gene matches: 5. The CDR3 loop spans 16 amino acids. Germline lookup yields CDR1 SGHVS and CDR2 FNYEAQ. The CDR3 sequence: CASSLDRAGTNEKLFF. In DNA, the CDR3 is TGTGCCAGCAGCTTGGACAGGGCGGGTACTAATGAAAAACTGTTTTTT.

This clone was counted a few times. The chain carries TRBV21-1 and TRBJ1-6. TRBV21-1 is marked as a pseudogene. The CDR3 is 14 residues long. CDR3 amino acids: CASSKVFQCGPLHF. CDR3 sequence (DNA): TGTGCCAGCAGCAAAGTTTTCCAGTGCGGGCCCCTCCACTTT.

V usage is TRBV5-1 and J usage is TRBJ2-1; 8 nucleotides line up with TRBD2. This CDR3 spans 14 amino acids. J was trimmed by 8 bases and V by 0 bases; bases with no gene match: 4. Per germline, CDR1 SGHRS and CDR2 YFSETQ. CDR3 nucleotides: TGCGCCAGCAGCTTGGTTGGTAGCGGGGATGAGCAGTTCTTC. It yields the protein CASSLVGSGDEQFF.

The chain combines TRBV5-1 with TRBJ2-7, with 7 positions matching TRBD1. This CDR3 is 15 amino acids long. After removal of 1 base from V and 1 base from J, the junction contained 5 bases not matched to a gene. In germline, CDR1 is SGHRS, CDR2 YFSETQ. CDR3 in amino acids: CASSLRGGLSYEQYF. CDR3 nucleotides: TGCGCCAGCAGCTTGAGAGGGGGCTTATCCTACGAGCAGTACTTC.

The rearrangement joins TRBV30 to TRBJ1-2; no reliable D call. This CDR3 is 13 amino acids long. Germline assignment: CDR1 GTSNPN and CDR2 SVGIG (reference sequence). Trimming stripped 0 bases from V and 7 bases from J, with 12 bases between. DNA of the CDR3: TGTGCCTGGAGTGTCATCGGTGGAGGTGGCTACACCTTC. It encodes CAWSVIGGGGYTF.

The chain is built from TRBV28 and TRBJ2-7; 7 bases are shared with TRBD2. This CDR3 contains 16 residues. Germline CDR1 is MDHEN and CDR2 is SYDVKM. With 2 bases clipped from V and 3 bases from J, the junction kept 10 bases outside the gene matches. This CDR3 is CASSLKTFRDYYEQYF. In DNA form, the CDR3 reads TGTGCCAGCAGTTTAAAAACCTTCCGGGACTACTACGAGCAGTACTTC.

This chain links TRBV29-1 with TRBJ2-5, with TRBD2 matching 11 bases. Germline V gene sequence: CDR1 SQVTM, CDR2 ANQGSEA. After removal of 3 bases from V and 4 bases from J, the junction contained 13 bases not matched to a gene. There are 17 residues in the CDR3. The CDR3 DNA reads as TGCAGCGTTGAGACAGGGAATAGCGGGGGGGCCCGAGAGACCCAGTACTTC. It is translated as CSVETGNSGGARETQYF.

V is TRBV5-5 and J is TRBJ2-1; the match to TRBD2 covers 12 bases. With V trimmed by 4 bases and J by 4 bases, 6 bases remained unmatched. Germline V gene lookup returns CDR1 SGHKS and CDR2 YYEKEE (reference sequence). The CDR3 runs to 16 residues. The CDR3 bases are TGTGCCAGCAGCGCTACTAGCGGGGGGTATTACAATGAGCAGTTCTTC. It codes for CASSATSGGYYNEQFF.

The chain uses TRBV6-5 and TRBJ2-3; maybe TRBD2 (6 bases). V lost 2 bases, J lost 1 base, and 13 bases lay in between. The V gene's germline CDR1 is MNHEY and CDR2 SVGAGI. CDR3 length equals 16 residues. CDR3 protein: CASSYTEGPRTDTQYF. CDR3 DNA sequence: TGTGCCAGCAGTTACACGGAGGGACCTCGCACAGATACGCAGTATTTT.

This sequence joins TRBV29-1 and TRBJ2-2; D call uncertain. V was trimmed by 3 bases and J by 3 bases, leaving 5 bases between them. CDR1 and CDR2 from the germline V gene are SQVTM and ANQGSEA. The CDR3 totals 12 residues. CDR3 amino acids: CSVDGYTGELFF. The CDR3 DNA sequence: TGCAGCGTTGACGGTTACACCGGGGAGCTGTTTTTT.

The genes are TRBV5-1 and TRBJ2-7; 8 bases map to TRBD1. CDR3 size: 14 residues. Germline V gives CDR1 SGHRS, CDR2 YFSETQ. The ends lost 3 bases at V and 6 bases at J; junction bases unmatched: 8. The chain's CDR3 is CASSSLATGGEQYF. The CDR3 nucleotides read TGCGCCAGCAGCTCCCTCGCCACAGGGGGCGAGCAGTACTTC.

V and J are TRBV19 and TRBJ2-6, with 7 bases matching TRBD1. The V and J ends lost 9 bases and 2 bases, in that order; junction bases with no gene match: 4. The CDR3 runs 14 residues. The germline gives CDR1 LNHDA, CDR2 SQIVND (reference sequence). The CDR3 reads CASQQGTGANVLTF. Here the CDR3 DNA reads TGTGCCAGCCAACAGGGGACTGGGGCCAACGTCCTGACTTTC.

The V and J genes are TRBV5-6 and TRBJ2-7, with 8 bases aligning to TRBD1. This CDR3 has 15 amino acids. Germline loops: CDR1 SGHDT, CDR2 YYEEEE. V shed 4 bases, J shed 5 bases, and the junction held 11 bases outside the gene matches. This CDR3 is CASSLVGQGANEQYF. The CDR3 DNA reads TGTGCCAGCAGCCTTGTGGGGCAGGGGGCCAACGAGCAGTACTTC.

The chain links TRBV11-2 to TRBJ2-3; D gene unclear. V gave up 5 bases and J gave up 6 bases, with 12 bases separating them. Germline-derived CDR1 and CDR2 are SGHAT and FQNNGV. The CDR3 length is 13 residues. The CDR3 protein is CASSTLNRDTQYF. The CDR3 bases are TGTGCCAGCAGCACCCTCAACCGGGATACGCAGTATTTT.